This T cell receptor beta chain was documented in a study of blood T cell repertoires in COVID-19 (dated by TCRdb to 2020 to 2022). Broadly, across the study: Samples covering the acute and convalescent phases of COVID-19 were provided by collaborators in the United States, Italy and Spain. The material from the prospective study consisted of cDNA or gDNA derived from T cells, B-cell-depleted T cells, or PBMCs. Subjects who had been exposed to COVID-19, were actively infected with it, or had recovered from it provided the deeply sampled blood TCRbeta repertoires that made up the dataset. A freely available public database, intended as a resource for researchers studying the immune response to SARS-CoV-2, is where the repertoires were released. Samples came from the ongoing ImmuneRACE study (first 160 participants) plus 1,254 subjects from 6 global collaborators. The sample metadata nearly always contained a de-identified subject ID, COVID-19 status, age in years and sex. HLA class I and class II types, where available, came from metadata supplied by the sample provider rather than from assay-based typing. The study at large found these results: The quantity of clinical and demographic metadata differed by source and by participant and was supplied without curation.

The immunoSEQ Assay, a bias-controlled multiplex PCR, was used to amplify TCRbeta CDR3 regions from genomic DNA. The authors processed their data as follows. The number of nucleated cells in each sample was estimated from the amplification of reference gene primers within the assay. To quantify the absolute abundance of each unique TCRbeta CDR3 rearrangement, sequence reads were collapsed and filtered. Productive Simpson clonality was computed per sample as the square root of Simpson's diversity index over productive rearrangements. As stored in TCRdb, this immuneACCESS dataset retains in-frame rearrangements with V and J assigned. A fraction of the clones does not appear; measured against another copy, unresolved V genes explain less than half of the discrepancy, and the remainder lacks a known reason. V, J and clone size reflect that table, while D and trimming were determined from the DNA. This sample comprises about 400,000 clones, roughly 86% of them detected only once. The biggest ten clones account for approximately 2.1% of the sample.

A word on this clone: The antigen this receptor binds is unknown. Base qualities were left out, and no much larger clone turns up one base away.

CDR1 and CDR2 were assigned from the germline V gene (reference sequence) as SEHNR and FQNEAQ. The CDR3 runs 16 amino acids, cysteine and phenylalanine included. Solely the CDR3 DNA is kept, with 48 bases framed from the first base. V has 5 bases trimmed and J has 4 bases trimmed; junction bases matching no gene number 12. In the prospective study, participants were about 18 to 95 years old, resided in fewer than 25 geographic areas of the United States, and were enrolled through a virtual design. In the prospective study, participants were assigned to cohorts based on the clinical history participants reported in a screening survey and a study questionnaire. Mobile phlebotomists in the prospective study collected whole blood, serum and a nasopharyngeal or oropharyngeal swab from every participant. Over a 2-month period, participants in the prospective study had the option of providing additional blood draws and questionnaires. Prospective study blood samples were shipped either frozen or at room temperature before DNA extraction.

The sequence derives from a woman in her forties with acute COVID-19. Sequences were obtained from PBMCs or T cells enriched from blood (not recorded which). The chain couples TRBV7-9 to TRBJ1-2; 8 junctional bases match TRBD1. The DNA sequence is TGTGCCAGCAGCCCACTGCGGACAGGGTCCTTCTATGGCTACACCTTC. Its protein is CASSPLRTGSFYGYTF.